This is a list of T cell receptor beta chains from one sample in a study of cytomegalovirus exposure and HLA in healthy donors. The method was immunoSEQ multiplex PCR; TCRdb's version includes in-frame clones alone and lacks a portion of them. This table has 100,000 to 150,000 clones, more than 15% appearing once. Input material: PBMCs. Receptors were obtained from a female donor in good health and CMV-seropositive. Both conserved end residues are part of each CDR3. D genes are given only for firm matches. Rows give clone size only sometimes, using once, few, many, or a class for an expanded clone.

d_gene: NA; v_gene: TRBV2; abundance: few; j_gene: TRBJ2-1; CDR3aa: CASSETGWIGRSYNEQFF; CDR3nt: TGTGCCAGCAGTGAAACGGGGTGGATAGGACGCTCCTACAATGAGCAGTTCTTC
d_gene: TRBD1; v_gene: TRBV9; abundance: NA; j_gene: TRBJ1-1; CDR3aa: CASSAPTGGADTEAFF; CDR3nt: TGTGCCAGCAGCGCCCCGACAGGGGGCGCCGACACTGAAGCTTTCTTT
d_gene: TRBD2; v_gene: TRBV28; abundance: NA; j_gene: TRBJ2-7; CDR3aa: CASSRTSGRVLGYEQYF; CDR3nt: TGTGCCAGCAGTCGGACTAGCGGGAGGGTGCTGGGGTACGAGCAGTACTTC
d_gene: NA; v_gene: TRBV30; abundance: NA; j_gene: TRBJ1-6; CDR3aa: CAWTSQKLYNSPLHF; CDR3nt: TGTGCCTGGACTTCACAGAAACTCTATAATTCACCCCTCCACTTT
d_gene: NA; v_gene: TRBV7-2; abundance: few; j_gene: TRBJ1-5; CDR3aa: CASSLGDTINQPQHF; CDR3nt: TGTGCCAGCAGCTTAGGGGACACTATCAATCAGCCCCAGCATTTT
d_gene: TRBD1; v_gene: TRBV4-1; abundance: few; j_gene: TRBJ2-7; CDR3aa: CASSQGTGTAYEQYF; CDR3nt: TGCGCCAGCAGCCAGGGGACCGGGACAGCCTACGAGCAGTACTTC
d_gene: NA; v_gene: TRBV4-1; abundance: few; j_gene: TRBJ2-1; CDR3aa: CASSQTTMGSSYNEQFF; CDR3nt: TGCGCCAGCAGCCAAACTACAATGGGGAGCTCCTACAATGAGCAGTTCTTC
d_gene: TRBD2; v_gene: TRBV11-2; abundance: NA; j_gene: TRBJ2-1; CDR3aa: CASSPGTSGLNEQFF; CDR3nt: TGTGCCAGCAGCCCCGGGACTAGCGGGTTGAATGAGCAGTTCTTC
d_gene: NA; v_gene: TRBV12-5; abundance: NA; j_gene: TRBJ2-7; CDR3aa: CASGLVLLSTSLPYEQYF; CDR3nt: TGTGCTAGTGGTTTGGTACTCCTGTCCACGAGTTTACCCTACGAGCAGTACTTC
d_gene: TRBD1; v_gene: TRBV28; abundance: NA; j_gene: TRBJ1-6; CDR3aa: CASRGVLGQGGRWSNSPLHF; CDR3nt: TGTGCCAGCAGAGGAGTCCTGGGACAGGGCGGAAGATGGAGTAATTCACCCCTCCACTTT
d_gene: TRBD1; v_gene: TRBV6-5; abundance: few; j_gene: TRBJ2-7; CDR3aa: CASSHHRGPYEQYF; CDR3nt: TGTGCCAGCAGTCATCACAGGGGACCCTACGAGCAGTACTTC
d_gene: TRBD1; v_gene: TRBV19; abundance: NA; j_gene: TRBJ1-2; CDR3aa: CASSASGGKGVRGYTF; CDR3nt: TGTGCCAGTAGCGCCTCAGGGGGGAAAGGTGTAAGAGGCTACACCTTC
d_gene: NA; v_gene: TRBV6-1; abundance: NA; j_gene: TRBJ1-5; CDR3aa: CASLGGGHQPQHF; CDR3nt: TGTGCCAGCCTTGGGGGGGGGCATCAGCCCCAGCATTTT
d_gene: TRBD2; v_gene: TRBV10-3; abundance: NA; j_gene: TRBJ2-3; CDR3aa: CAISESGTSGSTDTQYF; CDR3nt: TGTGCCATCAGTGAGTCTGGGACTAGCGGGAGCACAGATACGCAGTATTTT
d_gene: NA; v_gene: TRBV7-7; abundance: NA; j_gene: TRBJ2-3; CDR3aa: CASSLGTSATDTQYF; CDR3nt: TGTGCTAGCAGCTTAGGGACTTCAGCAACAGATACGCAGTATTTT
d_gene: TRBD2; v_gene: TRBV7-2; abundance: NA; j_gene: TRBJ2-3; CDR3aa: CASSWRTSGDYTQYF; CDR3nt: TGTGCCAGCAGCTGGCGGACTAGCGGGGATTATACGCAGTATTTT
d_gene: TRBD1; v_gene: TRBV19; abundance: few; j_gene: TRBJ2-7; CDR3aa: CASSTHGQGGGYPYEQYF; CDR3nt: TGTGCCAGTAGTACCCACGGACAGGGGGGTGGCTACCCTTACGAGCAGTACTTC
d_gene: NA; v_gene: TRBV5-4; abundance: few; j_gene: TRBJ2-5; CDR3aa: CASSLETGQETQYF; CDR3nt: TGTGCCAGCAGCTTGGAGACAGGCCAAGAGACCCAGTACTTC